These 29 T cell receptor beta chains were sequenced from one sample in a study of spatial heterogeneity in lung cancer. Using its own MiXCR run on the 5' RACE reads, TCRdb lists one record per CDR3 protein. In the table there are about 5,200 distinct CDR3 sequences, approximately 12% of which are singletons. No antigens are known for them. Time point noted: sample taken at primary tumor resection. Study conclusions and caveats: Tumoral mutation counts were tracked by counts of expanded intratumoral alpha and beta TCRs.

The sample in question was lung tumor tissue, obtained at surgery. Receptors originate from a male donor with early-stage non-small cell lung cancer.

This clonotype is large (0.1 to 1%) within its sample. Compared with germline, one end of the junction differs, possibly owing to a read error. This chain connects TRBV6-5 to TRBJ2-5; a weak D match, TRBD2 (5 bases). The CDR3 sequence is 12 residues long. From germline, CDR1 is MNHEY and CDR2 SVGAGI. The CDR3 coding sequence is TGTGCCAGCAGTTACGCAGAGGGCGAAAGGAACTTC. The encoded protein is CASSYAEGERNF.

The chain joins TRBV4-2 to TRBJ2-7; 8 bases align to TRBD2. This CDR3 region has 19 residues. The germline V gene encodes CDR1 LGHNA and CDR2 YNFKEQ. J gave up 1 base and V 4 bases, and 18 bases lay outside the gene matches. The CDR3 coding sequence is TGTGCCAGCAGCCTCGGGAGGGCTGGGAGATTTGAGGGGTCCTACGAGCAGTACTTC. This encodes CASSLGRAGRFEGSYEQYF.

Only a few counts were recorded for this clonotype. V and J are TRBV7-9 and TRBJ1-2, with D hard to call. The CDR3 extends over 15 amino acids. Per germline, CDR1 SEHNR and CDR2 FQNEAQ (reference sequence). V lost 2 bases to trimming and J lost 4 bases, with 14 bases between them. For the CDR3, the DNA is TGTGCCAGCAGCTTAAGCAGTAAGACTACCTATGGCTACACCTTC. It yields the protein CASSLSSKTTYGYTF.

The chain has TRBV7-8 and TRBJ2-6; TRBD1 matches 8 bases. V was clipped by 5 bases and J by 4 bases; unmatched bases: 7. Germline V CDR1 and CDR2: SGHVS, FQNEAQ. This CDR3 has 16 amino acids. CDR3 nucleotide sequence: TGTGCCAGCAGCCTAGATCAGGGGGCAGGGGCCAACGTCCTGACTTTC. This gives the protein CASSLDQGAGANVLTF.

For the CDR3, the DNA is TGTGCCAGTAGTATAGTGGGACAGACGGCGAACACCGGGGAGCTGTTTTTT. This encodes CASSIVGQTANTGELFF. The chain couples TRBV19 to TRBJ2-2, with 7 bases aligning to TRBD1. Per germline, CDR1 LNHDA and CDR2 SQIVND (reference sequence). V was pared by 1 base and J by 0 bases, with 5 bases of the junction left unmatched. This CDR3 contains 17 residues.

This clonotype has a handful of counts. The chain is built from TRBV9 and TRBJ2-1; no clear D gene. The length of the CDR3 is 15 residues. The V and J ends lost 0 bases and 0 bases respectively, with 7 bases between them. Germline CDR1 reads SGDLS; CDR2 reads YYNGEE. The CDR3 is CASSVEASSYNEQFF. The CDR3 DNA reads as TGTGCCAGCAGCGTAGAGGCCTCCTCCTACAATGAGCAGTTCTTC.

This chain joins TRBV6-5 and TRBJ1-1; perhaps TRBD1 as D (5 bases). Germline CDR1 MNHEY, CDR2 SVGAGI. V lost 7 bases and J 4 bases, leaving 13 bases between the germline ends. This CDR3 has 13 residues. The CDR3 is CASKEGRATEAFF. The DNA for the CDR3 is TGTGCCAGCAAAGAAGGCAGGGCCACTGAAGCTTTCTTT.

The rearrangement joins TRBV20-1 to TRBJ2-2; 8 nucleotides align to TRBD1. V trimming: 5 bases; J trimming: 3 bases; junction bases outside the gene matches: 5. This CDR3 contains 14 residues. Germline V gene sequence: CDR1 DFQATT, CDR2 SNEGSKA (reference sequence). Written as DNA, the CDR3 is TGCAGTGCTTCCGGACAGGGTGACACCGGGGAGCTGTTTTTT. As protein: CSASGQGDTGELFF.

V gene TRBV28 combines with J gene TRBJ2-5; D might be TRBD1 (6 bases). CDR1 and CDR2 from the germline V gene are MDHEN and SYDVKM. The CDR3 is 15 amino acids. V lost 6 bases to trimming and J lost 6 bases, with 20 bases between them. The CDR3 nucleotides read TGTGCCAGCAGCAACCGTCTCTCCGGGACACAGACCCAGTACTTC. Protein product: CASSNRLSGTQTQYF.

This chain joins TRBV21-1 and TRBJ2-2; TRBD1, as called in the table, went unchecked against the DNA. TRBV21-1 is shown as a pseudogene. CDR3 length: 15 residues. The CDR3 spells CASRDRGLNTGELFF. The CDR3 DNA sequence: TGTGCCAGCCGGGACAGGGGCTTGAACACCGGGGAGCTGTTTTTT.

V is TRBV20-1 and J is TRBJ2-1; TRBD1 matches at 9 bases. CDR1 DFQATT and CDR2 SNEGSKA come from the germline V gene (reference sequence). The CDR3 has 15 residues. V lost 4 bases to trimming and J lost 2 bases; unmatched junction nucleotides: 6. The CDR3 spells CSATGTGHTYNEQFF. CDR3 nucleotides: TGCAGTGCTACCGGGACAGGGCACACCTACAATGAGCAGTTCTTC.

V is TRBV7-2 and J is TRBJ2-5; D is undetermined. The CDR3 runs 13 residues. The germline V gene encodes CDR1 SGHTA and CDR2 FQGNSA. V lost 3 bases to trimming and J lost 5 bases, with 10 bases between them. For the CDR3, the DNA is TGTGCCAGCAGCTTTTTAGGAGACGAGACCCAGTACTTC. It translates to CASSFLGDETQYF.

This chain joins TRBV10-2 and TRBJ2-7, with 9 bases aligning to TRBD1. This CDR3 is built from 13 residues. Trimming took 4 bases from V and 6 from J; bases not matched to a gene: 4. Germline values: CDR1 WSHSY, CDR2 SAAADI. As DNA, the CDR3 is TGCGCCAGCAGTGCAACAGGGGGCGGCGAGCAGTACGTC. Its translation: CASSATGGGEQYV.

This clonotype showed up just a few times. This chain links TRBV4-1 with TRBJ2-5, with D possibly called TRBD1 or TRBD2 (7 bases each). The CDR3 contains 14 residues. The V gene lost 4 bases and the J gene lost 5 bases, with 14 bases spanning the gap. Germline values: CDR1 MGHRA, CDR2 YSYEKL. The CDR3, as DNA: TGCGCCAGCAGCCGACAGCAGGGGGGGGAGACCCAGTACTTC. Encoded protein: CASSRQQGGETQYF.

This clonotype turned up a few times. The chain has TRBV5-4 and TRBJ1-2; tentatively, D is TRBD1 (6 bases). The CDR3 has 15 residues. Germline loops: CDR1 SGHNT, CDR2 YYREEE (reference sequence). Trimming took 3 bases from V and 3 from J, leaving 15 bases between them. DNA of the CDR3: TGTGCCAGCAGCTCGGGACAACCGGGGGACTATGGCTACACCTTC. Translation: CASSSGQPGDYGYTF.

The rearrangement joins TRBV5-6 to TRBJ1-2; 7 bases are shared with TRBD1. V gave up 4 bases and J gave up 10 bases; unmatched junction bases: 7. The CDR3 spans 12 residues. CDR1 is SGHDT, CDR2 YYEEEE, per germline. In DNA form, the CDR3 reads TGTGCCAGCAGCCCGACCGGGACAGTCTACACCTTC. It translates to CASSPTGTVYTF.

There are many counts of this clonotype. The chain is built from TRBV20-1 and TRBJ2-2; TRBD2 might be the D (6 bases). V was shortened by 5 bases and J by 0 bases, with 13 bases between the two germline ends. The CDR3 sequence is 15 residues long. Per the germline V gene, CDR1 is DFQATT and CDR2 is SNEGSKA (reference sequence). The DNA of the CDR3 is TGCAGTGCTGGGAGGAGGACATCGAACACCGGGGAGCTGTTTTTT. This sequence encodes CSAGRRTSNTGELFF.

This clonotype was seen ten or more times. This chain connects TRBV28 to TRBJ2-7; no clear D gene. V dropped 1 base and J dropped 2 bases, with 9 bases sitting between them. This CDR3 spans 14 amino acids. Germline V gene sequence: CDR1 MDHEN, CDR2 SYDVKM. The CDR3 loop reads CASSLSIGAYEQYF. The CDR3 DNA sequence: TGTGCCAGCAGTTTATCCATTGGGGCCTACGAGCAGTACTTC.

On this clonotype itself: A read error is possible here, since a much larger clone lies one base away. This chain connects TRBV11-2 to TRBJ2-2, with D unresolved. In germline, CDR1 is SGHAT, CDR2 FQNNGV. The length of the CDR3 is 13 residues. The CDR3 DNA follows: TGTGACAGCAGCTCGACACCCGCCGGGGAGCTGTTTTTT. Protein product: CDSSSTPAGELFF.

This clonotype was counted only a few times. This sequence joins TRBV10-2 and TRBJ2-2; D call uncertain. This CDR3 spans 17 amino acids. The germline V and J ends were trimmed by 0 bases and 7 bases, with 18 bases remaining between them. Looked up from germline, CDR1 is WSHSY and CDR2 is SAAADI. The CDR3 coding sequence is TGCGCCAGCAGTGAGTCGTATGGCAAAATCCTTGGCGGGGAGCTGTTTTTT. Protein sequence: CASSESYGKILGGELFF.

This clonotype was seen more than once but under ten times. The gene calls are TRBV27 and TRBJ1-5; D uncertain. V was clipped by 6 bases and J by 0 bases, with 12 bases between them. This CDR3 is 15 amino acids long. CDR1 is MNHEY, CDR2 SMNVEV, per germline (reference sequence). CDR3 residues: CASSLSSYSNQPQHF. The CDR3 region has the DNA TGTGCCAGCAGCCTCAGTAGTTATAGCAATCAGCCCCAGCATTTT.

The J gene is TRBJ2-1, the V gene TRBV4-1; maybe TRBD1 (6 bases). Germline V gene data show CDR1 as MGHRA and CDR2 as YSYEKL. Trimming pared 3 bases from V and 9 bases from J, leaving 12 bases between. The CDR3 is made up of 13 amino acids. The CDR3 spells CASSQGRTAEQFF. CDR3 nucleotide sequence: TGCGCCAGCAGCCAGGGAAGGACAGCTGAGCAGTTCTTC.

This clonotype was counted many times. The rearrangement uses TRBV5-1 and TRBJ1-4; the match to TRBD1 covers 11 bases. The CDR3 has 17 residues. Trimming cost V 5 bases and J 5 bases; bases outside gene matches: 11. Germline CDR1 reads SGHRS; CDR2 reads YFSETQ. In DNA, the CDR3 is TGCGCCAGCAGTCTTTTCCCCGGGACAGGGGGGAATGAAAAACTGTTTTTT. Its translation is CASSLFPGTGGNEKLFF.

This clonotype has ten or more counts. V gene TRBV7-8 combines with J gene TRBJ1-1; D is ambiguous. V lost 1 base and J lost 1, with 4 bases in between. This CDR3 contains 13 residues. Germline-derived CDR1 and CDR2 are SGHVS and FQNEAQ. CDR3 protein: CASSLGENTEAFF. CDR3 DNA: TGTGCCAGCAGCTTAGGGGAGAACACTGAAGCTTTCTTT.

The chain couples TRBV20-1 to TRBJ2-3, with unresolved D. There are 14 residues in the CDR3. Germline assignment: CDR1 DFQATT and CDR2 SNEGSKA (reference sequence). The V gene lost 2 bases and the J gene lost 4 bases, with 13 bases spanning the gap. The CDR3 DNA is TGCAGTGCTAGAATAGGGTTTTTGGCAGATACGCAGTATTTT. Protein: CSARIGFLADTQYF.

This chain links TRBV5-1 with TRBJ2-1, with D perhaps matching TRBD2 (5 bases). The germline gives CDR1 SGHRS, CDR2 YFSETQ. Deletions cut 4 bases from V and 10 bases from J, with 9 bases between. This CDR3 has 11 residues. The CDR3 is CASSREGEQFF. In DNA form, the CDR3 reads TGCGCCAGCAGCCGTGAGGGAGAGCAGTTCTTC.

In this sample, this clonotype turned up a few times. The CDR3 sequence: CAISESRGDYGYTF. CDR3 nucleotide sequence: TGTGCCATCAGTGAGTCAAGGGGCGACTATGGCTACACCTTC. V usage is TRBV10-3 and J usage is TRBJ1-2; perhaps TRBD1 as D (5 bases). The CDR3 has 14 amino acids. Trimming took 0 bases from V and 3 from J, leaving 8 bases between them. Germline V gives CDR1 ENHRY, CDR2 SYGVKD.

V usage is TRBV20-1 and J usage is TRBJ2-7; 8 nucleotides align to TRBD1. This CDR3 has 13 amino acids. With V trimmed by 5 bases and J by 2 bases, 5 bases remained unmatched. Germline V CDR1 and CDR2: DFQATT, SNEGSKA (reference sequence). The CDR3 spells CSAGRTGTYEQYV. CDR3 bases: TGCAGTGCTGGGAGGACAGGGACCTACGAGCAGTACGTC.

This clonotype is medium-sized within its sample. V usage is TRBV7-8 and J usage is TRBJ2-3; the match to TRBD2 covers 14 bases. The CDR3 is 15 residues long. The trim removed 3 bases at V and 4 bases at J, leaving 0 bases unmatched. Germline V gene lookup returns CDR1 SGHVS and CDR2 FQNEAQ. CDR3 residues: CASSLTSGRADTQYF. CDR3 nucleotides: TGTGCCAGCAGCTTGACTAGCGGGAGGGCAGATACGCAGTATTTT.